What follows are 24 T cell receptor beta chains derived from one specimen sequenced in a study of shared clonotypes between healthy human individuals. Generated by immunoSEQ multiplex PCR, the TCRdb table keeps only in-frame clones and is missing some. The table lists approximately 2.4 million clones, almost 96% of them singletons. Material for sequencing was naive CD4+ T cells sorted from blood. Subset indicated: CD45RA+ positively selected. The receptors were gathered from a man between 18 and 35 years old in good health.

Points on this clone: Within the sample, other DNA sequences also encode this same CDR3. The rearrangement joins TRBV9 to TRBJ2-5, with no clear D. The V and J ends lost 0 bases and 2 bases respectively, with 11 bases between them. The CDR3 length is 15 residues. CDR1 is SGDLS and CDR2 is YYNGEE in the germline V gene. The CDR3 loop is CASSVGAGIQETQYF. In nucleotides, the CDR3 is TGTGCCAGCAGCGTAGGGGCAGGAATACAAGAGACCCAGTACTTC.

The chain recombines TRBV27 with TRBJ2-6; 12 nucleotides line up with TRBD1. Unmatched junction bases numbered 8, after V lost 7 bases and J lost 1 base. The CDR3 loop spans 18 amino acids. The germline V gene encodes CDR1 MNHEY and CDR2 SMNVEV (reference sequence). Here the CDR3 DNA reads TGTGCCAGCACCCTATTGGGACAGGGGGCGTCTGGGGCCAACGTCCTGACTTTC. This gives the protein CASTLLGQGASGANVLTF.

This clone occurred once. CDR3 nucleotide sequence: TGTGCCAGCAGCTTAGATCCGAGGGAGACCCAGTACTTC. Its translation: CASSLDPRETQYF. The V and J genes are TRBV7-9 and TRBJ2-5, with no clear D. Germline assignment: CDR1 SEHNR and CDR2 FQNEAQ (reference sequence). The CDR3 loop spans 13 amino acids. V lost 1 base and J 5 bases, leaving 8 bases between the germline ends. The full variable domain, with the rest looked up from reference TRBV7-9 and TRBJ2-5, is DTGVSQNPRHKITKRGQNVTFRCDPISEHNRLYWYRQTLGQGPEFLTYFQNEAQLEKSRLLSDRFSAERPKGSFSTLEIQRTEQGDSAMYLCASSLDPRETQYFGPGTRLLVL.

Regarding this clone: Other DNA sequences in the sample encode the same CDR3. The J gene is TRBJ1-5, the V gene TRBV7-9; D might be TRBD1 (5 bases). There are 14 residues in the CDR3. Looked up from germline, CDR1 is SEHNR and CDR2 is FQNEAQ (reference sequence). V was clipped by 3 bases and J by 2 bases, with 8 bases between them. The DNA for the CDR3 is TGTGCCAGCAGCTTTCAGGGAGGCAATCAGCCCCAGCATTTT. As protein: CASSFQGGNQPQHF.

The genes are TRBV9 and TRBJ2-3; D not certain. Deletions cut 7 bases from V and 6 bases from J, with 18 bases between. The CDR3 has 14 amino acids. Germline V lookup: CDR1 SGDLS, CDR2 YYNGEE. CDR3 in amino acids: CASGKTGFGDTQYF. The CDR3 DNA sequence: TGTGCCAGCGGGAAGACTGGCTTCGGTGATACGCAGTATTTT.

This sequence joins TRBV7-2 and TRBJ2-3; 7 bases align to TRBD2. V lost 5 bases and J lost 2; bases outside the gene matches: 7. CDR1 and CDR2 from the germline V gene are SGHTA and FQGNSA. This CDR3 contains 15 residues. CDR3 amino acids: CASSTSGADTDTQYF. CDR3 bases: TGTGCCAGCAGCACAAGCGGGGCTGACACAGATACGCAGTATTTT. The full variable domain, in which reference TRBV7-2 and TRBJ2-3 provide the parts outside the CDR3, is GAGVSQSPSNKVTEKGKDVELRCDPISGHTALYWYRQSLGQGLEFLIYFQGNSAPDKSGLPSDRFSAERTGGSVSTLTIQRTQQEDSAVYLCASSTSGADTDTQYFGPGTRLTVL.

In the case of this clone: Other nucleotide sequences in the sample specify the same CDR3. V usage is TRBV5-1 and J usage is TRBJ1-1; D is undetermined. This CDR3 has 14 amino acids. V was trimmed by 2 bases and J by 2 bases, leaving 10 bases between them. Germline CDR1 SGHRS, CDR2 YFSETQ. This CDR3 is CASSFTGANTEAFF. DNA of the CDR3: TGCGCCAGCAGCTTTACCGGAGCCAACACTGAAGCTTTCTTT.

V is TRBV30 and J is TRBJ2-3; perhaps TRBD1 as D (5 bases). The CDR3 has 13 residues. V lost 2 bases and J 4 bases, leaving 10 bases between the germline ends. Germline V gene sequence: CDR1 GTSNPN, CDR2 SVGIG (reference sequence). DNA for the CDR3: TGTGCCTGGAGTACCAGGGCCCCAGATACGCAGTATTTT. Translated, it gives CAWSTRAPDTQYF.

V usage is TRBV15 and J usage is TRBJ1-5; D remains ambiguous. CDR3 length equals 16 residues. Deletions cut 0 bases from V and 0 bases from J, with 9 bases between. Per the germline V gene, CDR1 is LNHNV and CDR2 is YYDKDF (reference sequence). The chain's CDR3 is CATSRDPGDSNQPQHF. DNA for the CDR3: TGTGCCACCAGCAGAGATCCGGGCGATAGCAATCAGCCCCAGCATTTT.

V is TRBV11-3 and J is TRBJ2-7; D possibly corresponds to TRBD2 (6 bases). The V end was cut by 4 bases, the J end by 4 bases, with 17 bases between. This CDR3 has 15 amino acids. Germline lookup yields CDR1 SGHNT and CDR2 YENEEA. The CDR3 region has the DNA TGTGCCAGCAGCTCCGGAGGGCCGGGGATGTACGAGCAGTACTTC. It codes for CASSSGGPGMYEQYF. The complete variable domain, with remaining parts taken from reference TRBV11-3 and TRBJ2-7, reads EAGVVQSPRYKIIEKKQPVAFWCNPISGHNTLYWYLQNLGQGPELLIRYENEEAVDDSQLPKDRFSAERLKGVDSTLKIQPAELGDSAVYLCASSSGGPGMYEQYFGPGTRLTVT.

This rearrangement joins TRBV2 to TRBJ2-3; 11 bases map to TRBD2. V lost 10 bases, J lost 5 bases, and 8 bases stayed unmatched. CDR1 and CDR2 (germline): SNHLY, FYNNEI. This CDR3 has 14 amino acids. The CDR3 region has the DNA TGTGCCACCGCGGGACTAGCGGAAAGAGATACGCAGTATTTT. Translated, it gives CATAGLAERDTQYF.

As to this clone: The identical CDR3 is also encoded by other nucleotide sequences in the sample. The rearrangement uses TRBV15 and TRBJ2-2; no firm D call. Germline lookup yields CDR1 LNHNV and CDR2 YYDKDF (reference sequence). V was clipped by 0 bases and J by 6 bases, with 8 bases between them. This CDR3 region has 14 residues. CDR3 amino acids: CATSRDLGAGELFF. The CDR3 region has the DNA TGTGCCACCAGCAGAGATCTTGGGGCCGGGGAGCTGTTTTTT.

This sequence joins TRBV6-6 and TRBJ2-7; TRBD1 matches at 8 bases. The germline gives CDR1 MNHNY, CDR2 SVGAGI (reference sequence). The CDR3 totals 16 residues. V trimming: 10 bases; J trimming: 2 bases; junction bases outside the gene matches: 16. CDR3 sequence (DNA): TGTGCCACCGGATTGAAAACCAGGGGGCCCACCTACGAGCAGTACTTC. Amino acid sequence: CATGLKTRGPTYEQYF.

V and J are TRBV5-4 and TRBJ1-5, with TRBD1 matching 7 bases. CDR1 is SGHNT and CDR2 is YYREEE in the germline V gene (reference sequence). The CDR3 loop spans 13 amino acids. V lost 4 bases, J lost 5 bases, and 3 bases stayed unmatched. The CDR3 reads CASSPGQDQPQHF. The CDR3 DNA is TGTGCCAGCAGCCCCGGACAGGATCAGCCCCAGCATTTT.

This clone was seen just once. CDR3 nucleotide sequence: TGTGCCAGTAGCGTCCGGGTCCTTAATGAAAAACTGTTTTTT. It codes for CASSVRVLNEKLFF. The genes are TRBV19 and TRBJ1-4; no clear D. Trimming took 6 bases from V and 4 from J, leaving 12 bases between them. CDR1 is LNHDA, CDR2 SQIVND, per germline (reference sequence). This CDR3 region has 14 residues. The full variable domain, rest sourced from reference TRBV19 and TRBJ1-4, is DGGITQSPKYLFRKEGQNVTLSCEQNLNHDAMYWYRQDPGQGLRLIYYSQIVNDFQKGDIAEGYSVSREKKESFPLTVTSAQKNPTAFYLCASSVRVLNEKLFFGSGTQLSVL.

Only one count was recorded for this clone. This rearrangement joins TRBV5-1 to TRBJ1-1; unclear D gene. Per germline, CDR1 SGHRS and CDR2 YFSETQ. Trimming stripped 4 bases from V and 1 base from J, with 14 bases between. The CDR3 is 15 residues long. The CDR3 coding sequence is TGCGCCAGCAGCGCGGTTCGGCAGGAGAACACTGAAGCTTTCTTT. It translates to CASSAVRQENTEAFF.

The rearrangement links TRBV30 to TRBJ2-7, with a tentative D call TRBD1 (5 bases). The V gene's germline CDR1 is GTSNPN and CDR2 SVGIG (reference sequence). Trimming removed 4 bases from V and 7 bases from J, with 14 bases in between. The CDR3 runs 12 residues. The CDR3 DNA reads TGTGCCTGGATGCGACAGCCGACGGAGCAGTACTTC. This encodes CAWMRQPTEQYF. The variable domain in full, with the rest retrieved from reference TRBV30 and TRBJ2-7, is SQTIHQWPATLVQPVGSPLSLECTVEGTSNPNLYWYRQAAGRGLQLLFYSVGIGQISSEVPQNLSASRPQDRQFILSSKKLLLSDSGFYLCAWMRQPTEQYFGPGTRLTVT.

The chain carries TRBV11-1 and TRBJ2-5; 7 bases agree with TRBD2. Looked up from germline, CDR1 is SGHAT and CDR2 is FQDESV (reference sequence). The CDR3 loop spans 13 amino acids. After removal of 3 bases from V and 13 bases from J, the junction contained 11 bases not matched to a gene. This CDR3 reads CASSLEGGYLVYF. The CDR3 DNA reads as TGTGCCAGCAGCTTGGAGGGAGGGTACCTGGTGTACTTC. Variable domain in full (rest from reference TRBV11-1 and TRBJ2-5): EAEVAQSPRYKITEKSQAVAFWCDPISGHATLYWYRQILGQGPELLVQFQDESVVDDSQLPKDRFSAERLKGVDSTLKIQPAELGDSAMYLCASSLEGGYLVYFGPGTRLLVL.

The chain combines TRBV20-1 with TRBJ2-1; D gene ambiguous. The CDR3 sequence is 11 residues long. V was cut by 3 bases and J by 14 bases, with 14 bases left in between. Looked up from germline, CDR1 is DFQATT and CDR2 is SNEGSKA (reference sequence). DNA of the CDR3: TGCAGTGCTAGGACCAACAGCCGAAAGTTCTTC. It specifies CSARTNSRKFF.

The rearrangement links TRBV9 to TRBJ1-6, with a weak D call TRBD1 (5 bases). The CDR3 loop spans 13 amino acids. Germline CDR1 reads SGDLS; CDR2 reads YYNGEE. V shed 0 bases and J shed 13 bases, with 11 bases lying between them. The DNA for the CDR3 is TGTGCCAGCAGCGTAGGGGAGGGGACGCCCCTCCACTTT. This gives the protein CASSVGEGTPLHF.

Of note for this clone: Within the sample, other DNA sequences also encode this same CDR3. The rearrangement joins TRBV2 to TRBJ1-5, with D unresolved. The CDR3 is 14 residues long. Trimming cost V 2 bases and J 0 bases, with 5 bases left between them. Germline lookup yields CDR1 SNHLY and CDR2 FYNNEI. DNA of the CDR3: TGTGCCAGCAGTGAAACCAGTAGCAATCAGCCCCAGCATTTT. It is translated as CASSETSSNQPQHF.

The rearrangement uses TRBV6-5 and TRBJ2-7; 7 bases align to TRBD1. The CDR3 contains 16 residues. Germline CDR1 reads MNHEY; CDR2 reads SVGAGI. V shed 2 bases, J shed 3 bases, and the junction held 10 bases outside the gene matches. The CDR3 DNA sequence: TGTGCCAGCAGTTACCGGGACAGCCCCAAAGGCTACGAGCAGTACTTC. It is translated as CASSYRDSPKGYEQYF.

A note on this clone: Within the sample, other DNA sequences also encode this same CDR3. V and J are TRBV20-1 and TRBJ2-7; D is unclear. This CDR3 region has 11 residues. Germline CDR1 reads DFQATT; CDR2 reads SNEGSKA (reference sequence). Deletions cut 6 bases from V and 1 base from J, with 7 bases between. In DNA, the CDR3 is TGCAGTGCGTTTCGGTCCTACGAGCAGTACTTC. As protein: CSAFRSYEQYF.

The chain uses TRBV7-6 and TRBJ1-1; unclear D gene. Germline CDR1 and CDR2: SGHVS and FNYEAQ. With 0 bases removed from V and 1 base from J, the gap between germline ends came to 6 bases. This CDR3 contains 14 residues. The CDR3 protein is CASSLALANTEAFF. CDR3 DNA sequence: TGTGCCAGCAGCTTAGCGTTAGCGAACACTGAAGCTTTCTTT.